In this sample, the clone carrying this T cell receptor beta chain turned up many times. Germline V gene lookup returns CDR1 MDHEN and CDR2 SYDVKM. This CDR3 region has 14 residues. V was trimmed by 7 bases and J by 5 bases, leaving 17 bases between them. Synthesis of cDNA was performed by 5'RACE using 10-nucleotide random UMIs. MiXCR, run by TCRdb on the 5' RACE reads, gives a single entry per CDR3 protein. The table records about 76,000 distinct CDR3 sequences, 17% of them present only once. This sample was included in a study of neurological immune-mediated disorders. Material for sequencing was PBMCs. This sequence joins TRBV28 and TRBJ1-1; D gene ambiguous. The sequence derives from a woman in her thirties or forties in good health. The CDR3 nucleotides read TGTGCCAGCATTCCGATTCGGGTTGCAACTGAAGCTTTCTTT. It is translated as CASIPIRVATEAFF. The complete variable domain, with remaining parts taken from reference TRBV28 and TRBJ1-1, reads DVKVTQSSRYLVKRTGEKVFLECVQDMDHENMFWYRQDPGLGLRLIYFSYDVKMKEKGDIPEGYSVSREKKERFSLILESASTNQTSMYLCASIPIRVATEAFFGQGTRLTVV.